The next 32 T cell receptor beta chains were all read from a single sample in a study of T cell responses to AZD1222 COVID-19 vaccine. Libraries were prepared by immunoSEQ multiplex PCR; TCRdb keeps only in-frame clonotypes and omits some of them. Of some 150,000 clones detected, roughly nine tenths appear once; the ten largest clones hold 1.5% to 2%. This specimen was peripheral blood, taken on day 0 of AZD1222 vaccination. These receptors came from an adult in good health.

The genes are TRBV5-6 and TRBJ2-7; D is uncertain. The CDR3 consists of 14 residues. Germline V gene lookup returns CDR1 SGHDT and CDR2 YYEEEE. Trimming left V 5 bases short and J 6 bases short, with 18 bases between. The CDR3 DNA is TGTGCCAGCAGGCCTGGACGGAGATTCGGCGAGCAGTACTTC. Protein: CASRPGRRFGEQYF. The full variable domain, in which reference TRBV5-6 and TRBJ2-7 provide the parts outside the CDR3, is DAGVTQSPTHLIKTRGQQVTLRCSPKSGHDTVSWYQQALGQGPQFIFQYYEEEERQRGNFPDRFSGHQFPNYSSELNVNALLLGDSALYLCASRPGRRFGEQYFGPGTRLTVT.

Only a few counts were recorded for this clone. V usage is TRBV20-1 and J usage is TRBJ1-2; no definite D call. The V end lost 3 bases, the J end lost 2 bases, and 13 bases lay between the germline ends. This CDR3 is 14 amino acids long. Germline V lookup: CDR1 DFQATT, CDR2 SNEGSKA (reference sequence). The CDR3 here is CSASSLGLNYGYTF. The DNA of the CDR3 is TGCAGTGCTAGTTCCCTTGGATTGAACTATGGCTACACCTTC.

The genes are TRBV18 and TRBJ2-1, with TRBD2 identical over 8 bases. The CDR3 has 13 amino acids. Per the germline V gene, CDR1 is KGHSH and CDR2 is LQKENI. With V trimmed by 3 bases and J by 8 bases, 3 bases remained unmatched. For the CDR3, the DNA is TGTGCCAGCTCACCCGGACTAGCCGATGAGCAGTTCTTC. Protein product: CASSPGLADEQFF. The full variable domain, rest sourced from reference TRBV18 and TRBJ2-1, is NAGVMQNPRHLVRRRGQEARLRCSPMKGHSHVYWYRQLPEEGLKFMVYLQKENIIDESGMPKERFSAEFPKEGPSILRIQQVVRGDSAAYFCASSPGLADEQFFGPGTRLTVL.

V usage is TRBV19 and J usage is TRBJ2-6; D may be TRBD2 (5 bases). V dropped 7 bases and J dropped 0 bases, with 16 bases sitting between them. CDR3 size: 17 residues. Germline assignment: CDR1 LNHDA and CDR2 SQIVND (reference sequence). CDR3 sequence reads: CASTAAALTSGANVLTF. In DNA form, the CDR3 reads TGTGCCAGTACCGCAGCGGCACTCACCTCTGGGGCCAACGTCCTGACTTTC. The full variable domain, completed using reference TRBV19 and TRBJ2-6, is DGGITQSPKYLFRKEGQNVTLSCEQNLNHDAMYWYRQDPGQGLRLIYYSQIVNDFQKGDIAEGYSVSREKKESFPLTVTSAQKNPTAFYLCASTAAALTSGANVLTFGAGSRLTVL.

This clone was detected once. The chain joins TRBV5-6 to TRBJ1-5; the D is unclear. CDR3 size: 17 residues. The ends were cut back, 0 bases at V and 0 bases at J, with 13 bases in the middle. Germline CDR1 reads SGHDT; CDR2 reads YYEEEE. The CDR3 DNA is TGTGCCAGCAGCTTGGCCGAGGGAACCGTTAGCAATCAGCCCCAGCATTTT. Translation: CASSLAEGTVSNQPQHF.

V is TRBV2 and J is TRBJ2-1; perhaps TRBD2 as D (6 bases). V lost 7 bases, J lost 7 bases, and 14 bases lay in between. In germline, CDR1 is SNHLY, CDR2 FYNNEI. The length of the CDR3 is 13 residues. The CDR3 coding sequence is TGTGCCAGCAATGCGGGGCCGGGGAATGAGCAGTTCTTC. Its translation: CASNAGPGNEQFF. Full variable domain (missing parts from reference TRBV2 and TRBJ2-1): EPEVTQTPSHQVTQMGQEVILRCVPISNHLYFYWYRQILGQKVEFLVSFYNNEISEKSEIFDDQFSVERPDGSNFTLKIRSTKLEDSAMYFCASNAGPGNEQFFGPGTRLTVL.

V gene TRBV11-2 combines with J gene TRBJ2-3; D remains unclear. CDR3 length equals 11 residues. V lost 4 bases to trimming and J lost 7 bases, with 6 bases between them. Germline-derived CDR1 and CDR2 are SGHAT and FQNNGV. DNA for the CDR3: TGTGCCAGCAGCTCCCCGAATACGCAGTATTTT. Translation gives CASSSPNTQYF.

CDR3 sequence: CASSQVAGPSSYNEQFF. Written as DNA, the CDR3 is TGCGCCAGCAGCCAAGTAGCGGGGCCCAGCTCCTACAATGAGCAGTTCTTC. The J gene is TRBJ2-1, the V gene TRBV4-1; 8 nucleotides align to TRBD2. CDR3 length: 17 amino acids. V gave up 1 base and J gave up 0 bases; unmatched junction bases: 5. Germline V gene data show CDR1 as MGHRA and CDR2 as YSYEKL.

V and J are TRBV27 and TRBJ1-2; D possibly corresponds to TRBD1 (5 bases). The germline V gene encodes CDR1 MNHEY and CDR2 SMNVEV (reference sequence). With 6 bases removed from V and 2 bases from J, the gap between germline ends came to 19 bases. The CDR3 covers 16 residues. The CDR3 nucleotides are TGTGCCAGCAGGTGGACATCCAAAGTAGGAAACTATGGCTACACCTTC. Protein: CASRWTSKVGNYGYTF.

The V call is TRBV5-1, the J call TRBJ1-3, with TRBD1 as a possible D gene (5 bases). V lost 2 bases to trimming and J lost 2 bases, with 11 bases between them. Germline CDR1 and CDR2: SGHRS and YFSETQ. The length of the CDR3 is 15 residues. CDR3 sequence reads: CASSFSGGTGNTIYF. CDR3 in DNA: TGCGCCAGCAGCTTCTCCGGGGGTACTGGAAACACCATATATTTT.

The chain has TRBV2 and TRBJ1-2, with D tentatively TRBD1 (5 bases). In germline, CDR1 is SNHLY, CDR2 FYNNEI. The ends were cut back, 0 bases at V and 4 bases at J, with 6 bases in the middle. The CDR3 runs to 13 residues. This CDR3 is CASSEAGLYGYTF. As DNA, the CDR3 is TGTGCCAGCAGTGAAGCGGGACTCTATGGCTACACCTTC.

V is TRBV10-3 and J is TRBJ2-3, with 7 bases lining up with TRBD2. Germline V gene data show CDR1 as ENHRY and CDR2 as SYGVKD. V lost 4 bases to trimming and J lost 1 base; unmatched junction nucleotides: 2. CDR3 length equals 14 residues. Here the CDR3 reads CAISAGRGTDTQYF. The CDR3 DNA reads as TGTGCCATCAGTGCAGGGAGGGGCACAGATACGCAGTATTTT.

The gene calls are TRBV5-1 and TRBJ1-2; D might be TRBD1 (6 bases). The CDR3 contains 14 residues. Germline CDR1 is SGHRS and CDR2 is YFSETQ. V dropped 3 bases and J dropped 11 bases, with 20 bases sitting between them. This chain's CDR3 is CASSSRDISNRYTF. CDR3 nucleotides: TGCGCCAGCAGCTCCCGGGACATATCCAATCGGTACACCTTC.

V is TRBV28 and J is TRBJ1-6; D remains unclear. Germline values: CDR1 MDHEN, CDR2 SYDVKM. This CDR3 contains 13 residues. V was trimmed by 2 bases and J by 13 bases, leaving 12 bases between them. The CDR3 region has the DNA TGTGCCAGCAGTTTAGAACGACGGCGGCCCCTCCACTTT. Its protein product is CASSLERRRPLHF.

The sample holds many counts of this clone. Other DNA sequences in this sample translate to the same CDR3. The chain couples TRBV12-3 or TRBV12-4 to TRBJ1-5, with 7 bases identical to TRBD1. The CDR3 runs 13 residues. V shed 4 bases and J 4 bases; nucleotides not matched to a gene: 1. The CDR3 DNA is TGTGCCAGCAGTTCAGGGGGTAATCAGCCCCAGCATTTT. This codes for CASSSGGNQPQHF.

This chain uses TRBV2 with TRBJ2-1; D not certain. The CDR3 loop spans 11 amino acids. Looked up from germline, CDR1 is SNHLY and CDR2 is FYNNEI. Between the trimmed V and J ends, which lost 7 bases and 4 bases, there was a span of 5 bases. CDR3 sequence reads: CASNLYNEQFF. The CDR3 coding sequence is TGTGCCAGCAATCTATACAATGAGCAGTTCTTC.

The gene calls are TRBV3-1 (or the pseudogene TRBV3-2) and TRBJ1-3; D call uncertain. The V end was cut by 5 bases, the J end by 1 base, with 12 bases between. The CDR3 has 15 residues. CDR1 is LGHDT and CDR2 is YNNKEL in the germline V gene (reference sequence). CDR3 in amino acids: CASSLGLTSGNTIYF. The CDR3 nucleotides read TGTGCCAGCAGCTTAGGACTTACGTCTGGAAACACCATATATTTT.

The chain has TRBV20-1 and TRBJ2-7, with D unresolved. Germline V gene lookup returns CDR1 DFQATT and CDR2 SNEGSKA (reference sequence). V shed 3 bases and J shed 5 bases, with 5 bases lying between them. The CDR3 runs 10 residues. The CDR3 reads CSASLDEQYF. The CDR3 DNA reads TGCAGTGCTAGCTTAGACGAGCAGTACTTC.

CDR3 coding DNA: TGCGCCAGCAGCCAAGATATACTAGCGGGCAATGAGCAGTTCTTC. Translation: CASSQDILAGNEQFF. This chain links TRBV4-3 with TRBJ2-1; 9 bases align to TRBD2. The CDR3 is 15 amino acids. V gave up 0 bases and J gave up 6 bases; unmatched junction bases: 3. Per the germline V gene, CDR1 is LGHNA and CDR2 is YSLEER.

The V call is TRBV28, the J call TRBJ1-2, with D possibly being TRBD1 (6 bases). Germline-derived CDR1 and CDR2 are MDHEN and SYDVKM. The CDR3 runs to 16 residues. Trimming removed 4 bases from V and 0 bases from J, with 15 bases in between. CDR3 DNA: TGTGCCAGCAGTTCTCAGACAGGCCCAGCTAACTATGGCTACACCTTC. It is translated as CASSSQTGPANYGYTF.

The chain has TRBV6-1 and TRBJ1-2; D unclear. V was cut by 2 bases and J by 0 bases, with 10 bases left in between. CDR1 is MNHNS and CDR2 is SASEGT in the germline V gene. This CDR3 contains 15 residues. CDR3 region: CASSEQPRANYGYTF. The CDR3 DNA sequence: TGTGCCAGCAGTGAACAGCCTAGAGCTAACTATGGCTACACCTTC.

The V and J genes are TRBV9 and TRBJ2-1, with TRBD1 matching over 7 bases. V shed 4 bases and J 7 bases; nucleotides not matched to a gene: 8. Per germline, CDR1 SGDLS and CDR2 YYNGEE. The CDR3 extends over 14 amino acids. In nucleotides, the CDR3 is TGTGCCAGCAGCACGACAGGGCCGTTTAATGAGCAGTTCTTC. Amino acid sequence: CASSTTGPFNEQFF. Full variable domain (remainder filled in from reference TRBV9 and TRBJ2-1): DSGVTQTPKHLITATGQRVTLRCSPRSGDLSVYWYQQSLDQGLQFLIQYYNGEERAKGNILERFSAQQFPDLHSELNLSSLELGDSALYFCASSTTGPFNEQFFGPGTRLTVL.

V is TRBV6-5 and J is TRBJ2-7; TRBD1 agrees at 9 bases. This CDR3 region has 13 residues. CDR1 and CDR2 from the germline V gene are MNHEY and SVGAGI. With V trimmed by 6 bases and J by 1 base, 1 base remained unmatched. The CDR3 is CASRGTGSYEQYF. The CDR3, as DNA: TGTGCCAGCAGGGGGACAGGGTCCTACGAGCAGTACTTC.

The chain is built from TRBV28 and TRBJ2-7, with 8 positions matching TRBD2. CDR3 length: 14 amino acids. With 3 bases clipped from V and 2 bases from J, the junction kept 3 bases outside the gene matches. The germline gives CDR1 MDHEN, CDR2 SYDVKM. The CDR3 DNA is TGTGCCAGCAGTTTTGCGGGAGGCACCTACGAGCAGTACTTC. This sequence encodes CASSFAGGTYEQYF. The whole variable domain, filled in from reference TRBV28 and TRBJ2-7, reads DVKVTQSSRYLVKRTGEKVFLECVQDMDHENMFWYRQDPGLGLRLIYFSYDVKMKEKGDIPEGYSVSREKKERFSLILESASTNQTSMYLCASSFAGGTYEQYFGPGTRLTVT.

V gene TRBV6-5 combines with J gene TRBJ1-6; D gene uncertain. The CDR3 totals 13 residues. Germline values: CDR1 MNHEY, CDR2 SVGAGI. Trimming took off 4 bases at V and 7 bases at J, with 8 bases between the two ends. The CDR3 loop reads CASSSERNSPLHF. CDR3 nucleotide sequence: TGTGCCAGCAGTTCCGAACGAAATTCACCCCTCCACTTT.

The chain carries TRBV3-1 (or the pseudogene TRBV3-2) and TRBJ1-2; possibly TRBD1 for D (5 bases). The germline gives CDR1 LGHDT, CDR2 YNNKEL (reference sequence). The CDR3 spans 16 residues. Trimming cost V 4 bases and J 3 bases, with 18 bases left between them. CDR3: CASSPKGGSGYYGYTF. The CDR3 DNA sequence: TGTGCCAGCAGCCCGAAGGGTGGATCAGGGTACTATGGCTACACCTTC.

The V and J genes are TRBV4-1 and TRBJ2-7; 12 bases match TRBD2. The ends lost 6 bases at V and 7 bases at J; junction bases unmatched: 4. CDR3 length: 13 amino acids. Germline assignment: CDR1 MGHRA and CDR2 YSYEKL. The CDR3 loop reads CASSLAGGREQYF. CDR3 in DNA: TGCGCCAGCAGTCTAGCGGGAGGGCGTGAGCAGTACTTC.

The chain combines TRBV2 with TRBJ2-3; possibly TRBD1 for D (6 bases). This CDR3 region has 14 residues. Germline assignment: CDR1 SNHLY and CDR2 FYNNEI. V lost 0 bases, J lost 9 bases, and 13 bases lay in between. CDR3 nucleotides: TGTGCCAGCAGTGAAGCAGAGTACAGGGTAACGCAGTATTTT. Translation gives CASSEAEYRVTQYF. Based on the CDR3 plus reference TRBV2 and TRBJ2-3, the full variable domain is EPEVTQTPSHQVTQMGQEVILRCVPISNHLYFYWYRQILGQKVEFLVSFYNNEISEKSEIFDDQFSVERPDGSNFTLKIRSTKLEDSAMYFCASSEAEYRVTQYFGPGTRLTVL.

V gene TRBV7-9 combines with J gene TRBJ1-3; tentative D call: TRBD1 (5 bases). Trimming cost V 4 bases and J 2 bases, with 12 bases left between them. This CDR3 has 15 residues. CDR1 and CDR2 (germline): SEHNR, FQNEAQ (reference sequence). The CDR3 DNA follows: TGTGCCAGCAGCTCAGCCGGGGCGGCTGGAAACACCATATATTTT. Its translation is CASSSAGAAGNTIYF.

The genes are TRBV24-1 and TRBJ2-7; 9 bases map to TRBD1. V lost 9 bases and J lost 0; bases outside the gene matches: 5. The CDR3 has 14 amino acids. Looked up from germline, CDR1 is KGHDR and CDR2 is SFDVKD. This CDR3 reads CATSGQGDSYEQYF. DNA of the CDR3: TGTGCCACCTCGGGACAGGGAGACTCCTACGAGCAGTACTTC.

The chain links TRBV28 to TRBJ2-3, with 11 positions matching TRBD1. CDR1 and CDR2 (germline): MDHEN, SYDVKM. The CDR3 runs to 17 residues. After removal of 5 bases from V and 8 bases from J, the junction contained 15 bases not matched to a gene. CDR3 sequence reads: CASSTPVPGQGGGTQYF. The CDR3 DNA sequence: TGTGCCAGCAGTACTCCTGTCCCGGGACAGGGGGGTGGTACGCAGTATTTT.

A few counts support this clone. The chain joins TRBV5-1 to TRBJ2-2; TRBD2 matches 10 bases. Germline CDR1 SGHRS, CDR2 YFSETQ. J lost 4 bases, V lost 3 bases, and 3 bases had no gene match. This CDR3 is 15 amino acids long. The CDR3 loop reads CASSSGLATTGELFF. The CDR3 bases are TGCGCCAGCAGCTCGGGACTAGCGACCACCGGGGAGCTGTTTTTT.